The clone carrying this TCR beta chain came up many times. The antigen remains undetermined. The germline V gene encodes CDR1 SGHTA and CDR2 FQGNSA. The V end was cut by 3 bases, the J end by 1 base, with 9 bases between. The CDR3 has 14 residues. The sample belongs to a study of T cell repertoires in cytomegalovirus infection. Study information: TCR beta signatures that were public indicated CMV infection and matching HLA type. General study results and limits: Within the response measured ex vivo, HLA-C-restricted CMV-specific TCR beta clonotypes were dominant. Cumulative frequency of public TCR beta families picked out carriers of CMV plus the relevant HLA.

TCRdb ran MiXCR on the reads and lists one entry per CDR3 protein. The data show around 550,000 distinct CDR3 sequences, with roughly 29% seen just once and less than 15% held by the top ten. The sequence was obtained from a human donor in good health (CMV status not recorded). Some clones in this sample may be carry-over from other donors' samples. The specimen was PBMCs. This rearrangement joins TRBV7-2 to TRBJ1-1, with D tentatively TRBD1 (6 bases). CDR3 in amino acids: CASSFQGPNTEAFF. CDR3 sequence (DNA): TGTGCCAGCAGCTTTCAGGGGCCGAACACTGAAGCTTTCTTT.